The T cell receptor beta chain under discussion was sequenced for a study of molecular identifiers for immune sequencing clone quantification. V lost 3 bases and J 4 bases, leaving 22 bases between the germline ends. This CDR3 has 18 residues. CDR1 SGDLS and CDR2 YYNGEE come from the germline V gene. TCRdb ran MiXCR on the PCR reads and lists one entry per CDR3 protein. The sample lists about 640,000 distinct CDR3 sequences; 15% to 20% were seen once. The material sequenced was naive CD8+ T cells from blood, with Jurkat cell RNA spiked in. Stated subset: FACS-sorted CD8+CD4-CCR7+CD45RA+ naive T cells. This chain links TRBV9 with TRBJ2-2; possible D gene TRBD1, 6 bases. The receptor was isolated from a human donor in good health. Some libraries in this study had Jurkat cell RNA spiked in. The CDR3 DNA follows: TGTGCCAGCAGCGCCCCCGAAACAGGGTATATACGCACCGGGGAGCTGTTTTTT. Translating gives CASSAPETGYIRTGELFF.